The T cell receptor (beta chain) under discussion was sequenced for a study of T cell repertoires in cytomegalovirus infection. Whole-study context: A matching HLA type, together with CMV infection, was signaled by public TCR beta signatures. Study findings and constraints: Across the ex vivo response, the dominant clonotypes were HLA-C-restricted CMV-specific TCR beta clonotypes. Summed frequency of shared TCR beta families picked out CMV carriers who also had the relevant HLA.

V lost 7 bases and J lost 7, with 17 bases in between. The CDR3 consists of 13 residues. Germline lookup yields CDR1 SQVTM and CDR2 ANQGSEA. Points on this clonotype: Antigen specificity is unknown.

A single record per CDR3 protein comes from TCRdb applying MiXCR to the reads. The repertoire holds hundreds of thousands of distinct CDR3 sequences, with 20% to 25% as singletons. The sample comprised CD8+ T cells from PBMCs. This sequence joins TRBV29-1 and TRBJ2-1; possible D gene TRBD2, 7 bases. The source of this sequence is a human donor in good health (CMV status not recorded). Some clones in this sample may be carry-over from other donors' samples. In DNA, the CDR3 is TGCAGCGCTGGCGGGGGCCTCACGAATGAGCAGTTCTTC. It yields the protein CSAGGGLTNEQFF.